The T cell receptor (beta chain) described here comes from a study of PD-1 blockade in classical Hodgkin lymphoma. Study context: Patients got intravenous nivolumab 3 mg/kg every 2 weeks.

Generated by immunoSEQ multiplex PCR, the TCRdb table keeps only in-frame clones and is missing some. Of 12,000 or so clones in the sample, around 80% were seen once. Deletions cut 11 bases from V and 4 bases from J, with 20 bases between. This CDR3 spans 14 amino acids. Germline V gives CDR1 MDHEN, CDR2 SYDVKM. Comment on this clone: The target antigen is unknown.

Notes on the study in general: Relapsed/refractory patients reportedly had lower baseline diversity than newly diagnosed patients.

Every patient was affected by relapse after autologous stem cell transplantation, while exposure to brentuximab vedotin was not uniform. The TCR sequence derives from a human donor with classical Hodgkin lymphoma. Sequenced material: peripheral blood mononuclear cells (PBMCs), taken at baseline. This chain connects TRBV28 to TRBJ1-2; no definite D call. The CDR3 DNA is TGTGCCGCACGGGAGGGTATCAGGCCCTATGGCTACACCTTC. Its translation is CAAREGIRPYGYTF.